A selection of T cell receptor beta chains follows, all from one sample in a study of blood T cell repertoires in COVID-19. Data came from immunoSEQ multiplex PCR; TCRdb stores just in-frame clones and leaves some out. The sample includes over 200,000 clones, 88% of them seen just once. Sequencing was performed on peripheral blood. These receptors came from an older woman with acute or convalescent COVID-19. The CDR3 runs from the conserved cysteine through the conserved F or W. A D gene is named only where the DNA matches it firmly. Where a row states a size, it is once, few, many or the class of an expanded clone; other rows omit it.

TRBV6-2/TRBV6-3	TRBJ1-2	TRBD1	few	TGTGCCAGCAGTCTGACAGGGGATTATGGCTACACCTTC	CASSLTGDYGYTF
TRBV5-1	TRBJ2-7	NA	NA	TGCGCCAGCAGCAAGGACAGCTCCTACGAGCAGTACTTC	CASSKDSSYEQYF
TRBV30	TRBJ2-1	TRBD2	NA	TGTGCCTGGAGTGTTACGGGAGGGAGCAATGAGCAGTTCTTC	CAWSVTGGSNEQFF
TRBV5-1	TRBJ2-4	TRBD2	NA	TGCGCCAGCAGCTCGTCTCAGGGGACTAGCGGTTTGTGGGGACTAGCGGGGTTTGACATTCAGTACTTC	CASSSSQGTSGLWGLAGFDIQYF
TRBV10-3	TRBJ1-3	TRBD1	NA	TGTGCCATCAGTGCGACAGGGGTATCCTCTGGAAACACCATATATTTT	CAISATGVSSGNTIYF
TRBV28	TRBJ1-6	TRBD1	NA	TGTGCCAGCAGTTCGCTACCGAGCGGACAGGGGGAGAATTCACCCCTCCACTTT	CASSSLPSGQGENSPLHF
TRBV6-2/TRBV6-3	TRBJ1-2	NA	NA	TGTGCCAGCAGTTACTCTACAGGTCATCGCGGCTACACCTTC	CASSYSTGHRGYTF
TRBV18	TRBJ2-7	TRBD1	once	TGTGCCAGCTCACCTAAAGCCGGGACAGCCTACGAGCAGTACTTC	CASSPKAGTAYEQYF
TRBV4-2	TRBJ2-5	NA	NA	TGTGCCAGCAGCCAAGGTCATTGGCAGGGTAAAGAGACCCAGTACTTC	CASSQGHWQGKETQYF
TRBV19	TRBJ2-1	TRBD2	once	TGTGCCAGGATGACTAGCGGGAGGGTCAATGAGCAGTTCTTC	CARMTSGRVNEQFF
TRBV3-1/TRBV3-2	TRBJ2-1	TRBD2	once	TGTGCAACAGCAAGCCGGGGGGGTTACAATGAGCAGTTCTTC	CATASRGGYNEQFF
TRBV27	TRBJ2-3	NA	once	TGTGCCAGCAGTTTCCAGGGGACAGATACGCAGTATTTT	CASSFQGTDTQYF
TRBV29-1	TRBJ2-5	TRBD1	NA	TGCAGCGTGACTGGGACAGGGTTCCAAGAGACCCAGTACTTC	CSVTGTGFQETQYF
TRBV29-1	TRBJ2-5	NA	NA	TGCAGCGTTGAGTTGGCGGGCAGGAGGCAAGAGACCCAGTACTTC	CSVELAGRRQETQYF
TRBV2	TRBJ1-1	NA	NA	TGTGCCAGCAGTGAACTCCTGACAGCGATGAACACTGAAGCTTTCTTT	CASSELLTAMNTEAFF
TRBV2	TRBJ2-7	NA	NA	TGTGCCAGCGGGGAGGAACGGCATCTGGGGGAGCAGTACTTC	CASGEERHLGEQYF
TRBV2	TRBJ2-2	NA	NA	TGTGCCAGTCGGTTCGCCGGGGAGCTGTTTTTT	CASRFAGELFF
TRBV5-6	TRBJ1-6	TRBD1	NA	TGTGCCAGCAGACCGGGACAGCATAATTCACCCCTCCACTTT	CASRPGQHNSPLHF
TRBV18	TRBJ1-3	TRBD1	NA	TGTGCCAGCTCACCAGACACTCCAGGGGGCAATGGAAACACCATATATTTT	CASSPDTPGGNGNTIYF
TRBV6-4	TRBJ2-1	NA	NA	TGTGCCAGCAGTGCCCAGGACTTGCCCTACAATGAGCAGTTCTTC	CASSAQDLPYNEQFF
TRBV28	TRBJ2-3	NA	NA	TGTGCCAGCAGGGGAGCGTCAGCCAGCACAGATACGCAGTATTTT	CASRGASASTDTQYF
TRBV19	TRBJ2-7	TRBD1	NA	TGTGCCAGTAGTCTCGGGACAGGGACGAAATCCTACGAGCAGTACTTC	CASSLGTGTKSYEQYF
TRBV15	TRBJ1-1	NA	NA	TGTGCCACCAGCAGAGTTTCATGGTCCGTGGGGCTAACGCGGTCACACATGAACACTGAAGCTTTCTTT	CATSRVSWSVGLTRSHMNTEAFF
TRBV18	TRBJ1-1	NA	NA	TGTGCCAGCTCTCGGGGTATGAACACTGAAGCTTTCTTT	CASSRGMNTEAFF
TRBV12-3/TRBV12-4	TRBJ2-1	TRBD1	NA	TGTGCCAGCAACACACAGGGGGCGCGTGAGCAGTTCTTC	CASNTQGAREQFF
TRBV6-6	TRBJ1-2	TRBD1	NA	TGTGCCAGCAGACCTGGGACAGGGGGGAACTATGGCTACACCTTC	CASRPGTGGNYGYTF
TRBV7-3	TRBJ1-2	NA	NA	TGTGCCAGCAGCGAAAGCAGGGGTGGTGGCTACACCTTC	CASSESRGGGYTF
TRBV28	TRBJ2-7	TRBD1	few	TGTGCCAGCAGTAATCCCACGGGGACAGGGATCGACGAGCAGTACTTC	CASSNPTGTGIDEQYF
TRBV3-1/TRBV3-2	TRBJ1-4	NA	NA	TGTGCCAGCAGCCACGGGGTTCGGGAAAAACTGTTTTTT	CASSHGVREKLFF
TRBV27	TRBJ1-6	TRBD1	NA	TGTGCCAGCAGTGCTCGGACAGGGGGTAATTCACCCCTCCACTTT	CASSARTGGNSPLHF